One and the same sample provided the 8 T cell receptor beta chains below, sequenced in a study of regulatory T cells in long-lasting Graves disease. The authors built TCR beta libraries using iRepertoire HTBI primers and Arm-PCR of CDR3 regions. TCRdb re-called the multiplex PCR reads through MiXCR, storing one row per CDR3 protein. The sample has fewer than 350,000 distinct CDR3 sequences; 15% to 20% are singletons. Time point denoted: newly diagnosed GD, antithyroid drugs for less than 3 months. With RNA extracted from PBMCs as input, the TCR library was made. The material sequenced was peripheral blood mononuclear cells (PBMCs), taken at new diagnosis, from a patient treated with antithyroid drugs. The receptors were sampled from a female donor with Graves disease.

V usage is TRBV4-1 and J usage is TRBJ2-7, with no clear D. The V end was cut by 0 bases, the J end by 0 bases, with 9 bases between. Germline V lookup: CDR1 MGHRA, CDR2 YSYEKL. This CDR3 region has 15 residues. This CDR3 reads CASSQEKSSSYEQYF. For the CDR3, the DNA is TGCGCCAGCAGCCAAGAGAAGTCATCCTCCTACGAGCAGTACTTC.

This clonotype was observed many times. The rearrangement links TRBV2 to TRBJ1-6; D gene uncertain. The germline V and J ends were trimmed by 8 bases and 11 bases, with 34 bases remaining between them. Germline V gene sequence: CDR1 SNHLY, CDR2 FYNNEI. This CDR3 contains 19 residues. CDR3 DNA sequence: TGTGCCAGCTTTCTCCAAAGGGCCGGTTTGGGTGCCCGGGGTGCACCCCTCCACTTT. This encodes CASFLQRAGLGARGAPLHF.

This clonotype was picked up a small number of times. The V and J genes are TRBV9 and TRBJ2-1; TRBD2 aligns across 8 bases. Germline V gives CDR1 SGDLS, CDR2 YYNGEE. After removal of 4 bases from V and 8 bases from J, the junction contained 14 bases not matched to a gene. The CDR3 consists of 16 residues. The CDR3 DNA reads TGTGCCAGCAGCACTCGAGGTAGCGGGACCCGGGATGAGCAGTTCTTC. This gives the protein CASSTRGSGTRDEQFF.

Only a few counts were recorded for this clonotype. The rearrangement joins TRBV2 to TRBJ2-1, with a weak D call TRBD1 (6 bases). The CDR3 spans 16 residues. CDR1 is SNHLY, CDR2 FYNNEI, per germline. Between the trimmed V and J ends, which lost 2 bases and 4 bases, there was a span of 15 bases. CDR3 protein: CASSELVQGKYNEQFF. In DNA, the CDR3 is TGTGCCAGCAGTGAATTAGTGCAGGGGAAATACAATGAGCAGTTCTTC. The variable domain in full, with the rest retrieved from reference TRBV2 and TRBJ2-1, is EPEVTQTPSHQVTQMGQEVILRCVPISNHLYFYWYRQILGQKVEFLVSFYNNEISEKSEIFDDQFSVERPDGSNFTLKIRSTKLEDSAMYFCASSELVQGKYNEQFFGPGTRLTVL.

This clonotype showed up just a few times. The rearrangement uses TRBV6-4 and TRBJ2-6; D tentatively reads TRBD1 or TRBD2 (5 bases each). The CDR3 runs 14 residues. Deletions cut 6 bases from V and 4 bases from J, with 10 bases between. Germline V gene sequence: CDR1 MRHNA, CDR2 SNTAGT. The chain's CDR3 is CASSEGTGANVLTF. The CDR3 region has the DNA TGTGCCAGCAGCGAGGGGACCGGGGCCAACGTCCTGACTTTC.

Ten or more counts support this clonotype. This sequence joins TRBV28 and TRBJ2-3; 12 positions match TRBD1. The CDR3 contains 17 residues. V was pared by 5 bases and J by 4 bases, with 10 bases of the junction left unmatched. Germline values: CDR1 MDHEN, CDR2 SYDVKM. CDR3 coding DNA: TGTGCCAGCAGTCCCTTTATGGGACAGGGGGCATCAGATACGCAGTATTTT. Translated, it gives CASSPFMGQGASDTQYF.

At least ten counts were recorded for this clonotype. The chain has TRBV7-8 and TRBJ1-5; tentatively, D is TRBD1 (5 bases). The CDR3 has 15 amino acids. The ends were cut back, 2 bases at V and 7 bases at J, with 15 bases in the middle. CDR1 SGHVS and CDR2 FQNEAQ come from the germline V gene. CDR3 loop: CASSLYVGAGQPQHF. The CDR3 DNA sequence: TGTGCCAGCAGCTTATACGTCGGGGCAGGGCAGCCCCAGCATTTT. The full variable domain, in which reference TRBV7-8 and TRBJ1-5 provide the parts outside the CDR3, is GAGVSQSPRYKVAKRGQDVALRCDPISGHVSLFWYQQALGQGPEFLTYFQNEAQLDKSGLPSDRFFAERPEGSVSTLKIQRTQQEDSAVYLCASSLYVGAGQPQHFGDGTRLSIL.

This clonotype was counted ten times or more. The CDR3 nucleotides are TGTGCCATCAGTGGCACGAATACCGGGACAGGGGATAGCTATGAGCAGTTCTTC. It is translated as CAISGTNTGTGDSYEQFF. The chain has TRBV10-3 and TRBJ2-1; the match to TRBD1 covers 10 bases. Germline V gene data show CDR1 as ENHRY and CDR2 as SYGVKD. The J segment lost 8 bases and the V segment lost 4 bases, leaving 17 bases of the junction unmatched. CDR3 size: 18 residues.